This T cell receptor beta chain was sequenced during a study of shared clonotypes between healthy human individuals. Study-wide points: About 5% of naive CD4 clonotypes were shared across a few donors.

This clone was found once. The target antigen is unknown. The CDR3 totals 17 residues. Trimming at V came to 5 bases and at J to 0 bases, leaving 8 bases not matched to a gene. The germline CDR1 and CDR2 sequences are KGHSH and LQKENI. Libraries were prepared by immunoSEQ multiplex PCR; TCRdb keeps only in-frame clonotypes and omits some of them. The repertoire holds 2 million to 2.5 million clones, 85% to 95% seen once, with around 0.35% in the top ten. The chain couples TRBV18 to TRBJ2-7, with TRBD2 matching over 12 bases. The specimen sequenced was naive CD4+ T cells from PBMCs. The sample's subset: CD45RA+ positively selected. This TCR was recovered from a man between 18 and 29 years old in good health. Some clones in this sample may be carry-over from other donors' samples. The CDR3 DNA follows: TGTGCCAGCTCAATACGACTAGCGGGAGAGGGCTCCTACGAGCAGTACTTC. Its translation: CASSIRLAGEGSYEQYF.